This T cell receptor beta chain emerged from a study of regulatory T cells in long-lasting Graves disease. Researchers made TCR beta libraries by using iRepertoire HTBI primers and running Arm-PCR on CDR3 regions. TCRdb itself ran the multiplex PCR reads through MiXCR, one entry per CDR3 protein. The sample lists under 250,000 distinct CDR3 sequences; approximately 18% were seen once. In this sample, this clonotype turned up many times. Time point meaning: newly diagnosed GD, antithyroid drugs for less than 3 months. PBMC-extracted RNA yielded the TCR library. CDR1 and CDR2 (germline): LGHDT, YNNKEL (reference sequence). The CDR3 consists of 15 residues. The junction had 7 bases not matched to a gene; V was cut back by 3 bases and J by 4 bases. The sample also formed part of further work on T cells in Graves' hyperthyroidism and ophthalmopathy. Per that paper: If no ophthalmopathy progression occurred within 18 months, Graves' hyperthyroidism was stable. Hyperthyroidism had been newly diagnosed in patients aged 18 to 65, and its duration was under 2 months.

V is TRBV3-1 and J is TRBJ1-2; 8 bases agree with TRBD1. This clonotype originated in a woman in her twenties or thirties with Graves disease. The sequencing here drew on peripheral blood mononuclear cells (PBMCs), taken at new diagnosis, from a patient treated with antithyroid drugs. This CDR3 reads CASSHQGARTYGYTF. DNA of the CDR3: TGTGCCAGCAGCCACCAGGGGGCAAGGACCTATGGCTACACCTTC.